This T cell receptor beta chain appears in the sequencing data of a study of blood T cell repertoires in COVID-19. Across the whole study: Acute-phase and convalescent COVID-19 samples originated in the United States, Italy and Spain. From T cells, B-cell-depleted T cells, or PBMCs came the material, which was cDNA or gDNA.

The Seattle patients joined while their infection was active and were tracked longitudinally afterward. This CDR3 comprises 14 residues. V was shortened by 2 bases and J by 4 bases, with 14 bases between the two germline ends. CDR1 SQVTM and CDR2 ANQGSEA come from the germline V gene. Original data processing: Cell counts per sample came from amplifying reference gene primers. Profiling relied on immunoSEQ multiplex PCR, and the TCRdb table lists in-frame clones only, not all of them. Clone size and V and J calls were adopted from that table, with D and trimming inferred from the DNA. The sample has over 70,000 clones, 60% to 80% seen once; the top ten hold under 2.5%.

The clonotype originates from a man aged 65 to 85 with COVID-19, enrolled during active disease. The sequenced sample was peripheral blood. The chain recombines TRBV29-1 with TRBJ1-1; possibly TRBD1 for D (5 bases). The chain's CDR3 is CSVEKGQGGTEAFF. As DNA, the CDR3 is TGCAGCGTTGAAAAGGGGCAGGGTGGCACTGAAGCTTTCTTT.